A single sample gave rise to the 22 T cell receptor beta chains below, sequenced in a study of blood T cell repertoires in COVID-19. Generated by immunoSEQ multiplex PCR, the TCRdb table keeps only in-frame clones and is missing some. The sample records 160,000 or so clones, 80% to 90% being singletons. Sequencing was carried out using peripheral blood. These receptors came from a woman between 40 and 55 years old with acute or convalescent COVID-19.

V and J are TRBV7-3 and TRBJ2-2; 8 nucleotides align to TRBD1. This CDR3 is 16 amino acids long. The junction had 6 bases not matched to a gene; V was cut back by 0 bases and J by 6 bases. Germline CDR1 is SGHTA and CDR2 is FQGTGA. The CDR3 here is CASSLTPGQGPGELFF. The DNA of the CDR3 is TGTGCCAGCAGCTTAACCCCCGGACAGGGCCCCGGGGAGCTGTTTTTT. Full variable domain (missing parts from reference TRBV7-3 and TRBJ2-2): GAGVSQTPSNKVTEKGKYVELRCDPISGHTALYWYRQSLGQGPEFLIYFQGTGAADDSGLPNDRFFAVRPEGSVSTLKIQRTERGDSAVYLCASSLTPGQGPGELFFGEGSRLTVL.

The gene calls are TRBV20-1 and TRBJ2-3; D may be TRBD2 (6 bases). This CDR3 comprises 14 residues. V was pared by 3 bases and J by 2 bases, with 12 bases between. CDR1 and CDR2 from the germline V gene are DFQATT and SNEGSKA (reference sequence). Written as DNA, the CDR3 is TGCAGTGCTAGTCCCGCGGGGATCACAGATACGCAGTATTTT. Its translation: CSASPAGITDTQYF.

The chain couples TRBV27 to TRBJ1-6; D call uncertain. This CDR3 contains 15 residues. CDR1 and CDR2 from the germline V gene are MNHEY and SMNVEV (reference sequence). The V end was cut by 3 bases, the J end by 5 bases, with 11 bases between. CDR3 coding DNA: TGTGCCAGCAGTTTTTACAGCCGAAATAATTCACCCCTCCACTTT. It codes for CASSFYSRNNSPLHF.

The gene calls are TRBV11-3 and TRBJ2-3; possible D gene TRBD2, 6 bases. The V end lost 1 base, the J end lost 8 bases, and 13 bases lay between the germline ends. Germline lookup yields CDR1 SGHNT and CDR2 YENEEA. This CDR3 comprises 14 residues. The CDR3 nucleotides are TGTGCCAGCAGCTTAGTCGGGAGTTCGAGTACGCAGTATTTT. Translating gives CASSLVGSSSTQYF.

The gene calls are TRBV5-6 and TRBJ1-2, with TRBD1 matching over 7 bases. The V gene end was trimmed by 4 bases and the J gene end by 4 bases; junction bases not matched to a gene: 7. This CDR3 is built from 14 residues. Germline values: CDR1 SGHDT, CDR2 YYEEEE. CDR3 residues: CASSQTGTAYGYTF. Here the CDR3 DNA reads TGTGCCAGCAGCCAAACCGGGACAGCCTATGGCTACACCTTC.

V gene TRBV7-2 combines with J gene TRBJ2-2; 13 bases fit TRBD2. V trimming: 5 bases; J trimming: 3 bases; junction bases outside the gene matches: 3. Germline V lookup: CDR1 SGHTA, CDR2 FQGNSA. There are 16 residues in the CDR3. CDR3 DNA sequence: TGTGCCAGCAGCCCGGGACTAGCGGGATACACCGGGGAGCTGTTTTTT. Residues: CASSPGLAGYTGELFF. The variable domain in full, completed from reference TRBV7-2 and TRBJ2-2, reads GAGVSQSPSNKVTEKGKDVELRCDPISGHTALYWYRQSLGQGLEFLIYFQGNSAPDKSGLPSDRFSAERTGGSVSTLTIQRTQQEDSAVYLCASSPGLAGYTGELFFGEGSRLTVL.

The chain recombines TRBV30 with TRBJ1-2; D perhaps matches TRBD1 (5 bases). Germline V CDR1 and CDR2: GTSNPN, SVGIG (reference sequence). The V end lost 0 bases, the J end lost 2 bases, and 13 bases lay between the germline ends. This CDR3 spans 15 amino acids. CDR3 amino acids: CAWSVRRGYNYGYTF. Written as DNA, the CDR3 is TGTGCCTGGAGTGTAAGAAGGGGATACAACTATGGCTACACCTTC.

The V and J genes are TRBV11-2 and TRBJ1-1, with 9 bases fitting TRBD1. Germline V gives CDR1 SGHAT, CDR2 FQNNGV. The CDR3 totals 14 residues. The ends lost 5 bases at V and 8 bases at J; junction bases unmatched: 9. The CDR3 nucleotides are TGTGCCAGCAGCCCACATATTGGACAGGGGGAAGCTTTCTTT. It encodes CASSPHIGQGEAFF.

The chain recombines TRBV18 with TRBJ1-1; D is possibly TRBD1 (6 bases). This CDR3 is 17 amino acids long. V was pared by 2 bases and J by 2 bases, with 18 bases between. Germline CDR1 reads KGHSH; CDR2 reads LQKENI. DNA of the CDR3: TGTGCCAGCTCACCATTCAGGGGCCAAGGGTTTAACACTGAAGCTTTCTTT. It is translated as CASSPFRGQGFNTEAFF. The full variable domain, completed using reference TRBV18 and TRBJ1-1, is NAGVMQNPRHLVRRRGQEARLRCSPMKGHSHVYWYRQLPEEGLKFMVYLQKENIIDESGMPKERFSAEFPKEGPSILRIQQVVRGDSAAYFCASSPFRGQGFNTEAFFGQGTRLTVV.

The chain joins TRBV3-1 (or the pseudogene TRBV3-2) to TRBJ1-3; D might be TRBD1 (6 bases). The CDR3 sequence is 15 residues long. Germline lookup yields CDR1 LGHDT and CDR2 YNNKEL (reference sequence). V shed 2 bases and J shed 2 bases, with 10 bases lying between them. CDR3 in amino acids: CASSQNRDTGNTIYF. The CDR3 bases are TGTGCCAGCAGCCAAAACCGGGACACTGGAAACACCATATATTTT.

CDR3 DNA: TGTGCCAGCAGCGTAGAACAGGGGTACAATGAGCAGTTCTTC. This sequence encodes CASSVEQGYNEQFF. V gene TRBV9 combines with J gene TRBJ2-1, with TRBD1 identical over 7 bases. CDR3 length: 14 amino acids. Germline CDR1 and CDR2: SGDLS and YYNGEE. V dropped 0 bases and J dropped 4; count of bases not matched to a gene: 1.

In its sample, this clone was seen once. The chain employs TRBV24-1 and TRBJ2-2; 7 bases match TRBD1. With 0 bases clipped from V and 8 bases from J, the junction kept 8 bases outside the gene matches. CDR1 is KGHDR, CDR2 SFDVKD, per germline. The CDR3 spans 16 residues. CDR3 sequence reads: CATSDLLGDRDGELFF. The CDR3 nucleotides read TGTGCCACCAGTGATTTGCTAGGAGACAGGGATGGGGAGCTGTTTTTT.

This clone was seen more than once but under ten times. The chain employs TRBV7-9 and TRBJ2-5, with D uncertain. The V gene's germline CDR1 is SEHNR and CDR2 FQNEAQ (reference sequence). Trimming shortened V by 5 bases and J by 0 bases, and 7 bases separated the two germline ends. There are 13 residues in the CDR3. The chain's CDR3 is CASSAANQETQYF. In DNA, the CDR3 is TGTGCCAGCAGCGCAGCGAACCAAGAGACCCAGTACTTC.

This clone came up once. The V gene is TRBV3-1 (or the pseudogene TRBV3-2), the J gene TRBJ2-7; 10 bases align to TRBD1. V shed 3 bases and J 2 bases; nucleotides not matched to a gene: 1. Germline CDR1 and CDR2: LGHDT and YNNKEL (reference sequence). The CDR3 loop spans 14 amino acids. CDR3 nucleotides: TGTGCCAGCAGCCACGGGACAGGGGCCTACGAGCAGTACTTC. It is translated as CASSHGTGAYEQYF.

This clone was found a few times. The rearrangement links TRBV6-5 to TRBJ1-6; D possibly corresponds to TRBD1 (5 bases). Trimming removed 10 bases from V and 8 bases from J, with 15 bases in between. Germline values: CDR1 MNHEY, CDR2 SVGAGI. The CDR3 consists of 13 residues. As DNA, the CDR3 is TGTGCCACCCGGGACGGCGGGGATTCACCCCTCCACTTT. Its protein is CATRDGGDSPLHF.

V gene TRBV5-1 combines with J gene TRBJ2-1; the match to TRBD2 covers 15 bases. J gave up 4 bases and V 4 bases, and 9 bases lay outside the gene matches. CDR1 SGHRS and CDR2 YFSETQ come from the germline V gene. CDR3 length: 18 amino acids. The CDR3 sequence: CASSPEGLAGGKYNEQFF. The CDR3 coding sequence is TGCGCCAGCAGCCCAGAGGGACTAGCGGGGGGTAAATACAATGAGCAGTTCTTC.

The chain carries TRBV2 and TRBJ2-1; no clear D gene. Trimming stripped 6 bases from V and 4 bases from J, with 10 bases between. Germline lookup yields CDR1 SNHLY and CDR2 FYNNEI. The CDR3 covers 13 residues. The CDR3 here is CASSVDGYNEQFF. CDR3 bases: TGTGCCAGCAGCGTCGACGGGTACAATGAGCAGTTCTTC.

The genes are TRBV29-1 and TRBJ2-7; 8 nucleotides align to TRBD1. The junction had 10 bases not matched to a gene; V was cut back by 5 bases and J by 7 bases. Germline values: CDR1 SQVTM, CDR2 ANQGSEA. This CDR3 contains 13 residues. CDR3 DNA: TGCAGCGTTTTAGGGACAGGCCCTTATGAGCAGTACTTC. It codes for CSVLGTGPYEQYF.

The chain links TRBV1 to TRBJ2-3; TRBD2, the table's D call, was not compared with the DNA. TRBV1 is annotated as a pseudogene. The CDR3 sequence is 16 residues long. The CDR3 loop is CTSSQDRRGSTDTQYF. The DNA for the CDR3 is TGCACCAGCAGCCAAGATCGGCGGGGGTCCACAGATACGCAGTATTTT.

The CDR3 DNA is TGTGCCAGCAGTTACGCTTTGGACAGGGGCTCATATGGCTACACCTTC. Translating gives CASSYALDRGSYGYTF. J is TRBJ1-2 and V is TRBV6-5; 9 bases are a match to TRBD1. The CDR3 contains 16 residues. Unmatched junction bases numbered 9, after V lost 2 bases and J lost 5 bases. CDR1 and CDR2 from the germline V gene are MNHEY and SVGAGI.

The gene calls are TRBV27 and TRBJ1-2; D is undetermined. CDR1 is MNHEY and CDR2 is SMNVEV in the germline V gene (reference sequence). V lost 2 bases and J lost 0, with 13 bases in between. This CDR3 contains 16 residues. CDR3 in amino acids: CASSLGPYSSNYGYTF. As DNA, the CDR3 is TGTGCCAGCAGTTTAGGGCCTTACAGCTCTAACTATGGCTACACCTTC.

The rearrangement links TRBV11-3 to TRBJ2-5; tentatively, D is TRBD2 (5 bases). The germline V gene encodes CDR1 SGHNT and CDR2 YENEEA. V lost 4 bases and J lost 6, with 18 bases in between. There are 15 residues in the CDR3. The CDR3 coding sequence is TGTGCCAGCAGCTCGGGAAGTCAAAATATTAAGACCCAGTACTTC. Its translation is CASSSGSQNIKTQYF.